This entry lists 30 T cell receptor beta chains sequenced from one sample in a study of CD8+ T cells in alopecia areata. After isolation, RNA underwent reverse transcription to generate cDNA as the sequencing template. The table came from immunoSEQ multiplex PCR; TCRdb's copy has only in-frame clones and leaves some out. The top ten clones hold approximately 1.4% of a sample with some 200,000 clones, more than 45% of them seen once. The treatment is: oral pan-JAK inhibitor, 5-10 mg twice daily. The specimen was CD4+ T cells sorted from blood, collected at week 4, from a patient treated with tofacitinib. The receptors were gathered from a human donor with alopecia areata.

This chain joins TRBV5-1 and TRBJ1-1; TRBD1 matches 7 bases. Per the germline V gene, CDR1 is SGHRS and CDR2 is YFSETQ. This CDR3 has 15 residues. Losses at the gene ends were 1 base for V and 7 bases for J; bases not matched to a gene: 10. In DNA, the CDR3 is TGCGCCAGCAGCTTGATCTCCGGGACAGAGGTTGAAGCTTTCTTT. This gives the protein CASSLISGTEVEAFF.

V gene TRBV15 combines with J gene TRBJ1-1, with D hard to call. From germline, CDR1 is LNHNV and CDR2 YYDKDF (reference sequence). V was trimmed by 1 base and J by 8 bases, leaving 11 bases between them. The CDR3 has 13 residues. The CDR3: CATSRVKEAEAFF. The CDR3 nucleotides are TGTGCCACCAGCAGAGTGAAAGAGGCAGAAGCTTTCTTT.

The rearrangement uses TRBV5-1 and TRBJ1-1; D is ambiguous. V lost 4 bases and J lost 2, with 12 bases in between. The CDR3 consists of 14 residues. Per the germline V gene, CDR1 is SGHRS and CDR2 is YFSETQ. DNA for the CDR3: TGCGCCAGCAGCCCCTGGACCGTAAACACTGAAGCTTTCTTT. Translation gives CASSPWTVNTEAFF.

This clone was counted a few times. The chain carries TRBV5-1 and TRBJ2-1, with 7 bases lining up with TRBD1. Germline V gene sequence: CDR1 SGHRS, CDR2 YFSETQ. CDR3 length: 14 residues. J gave up 5 bases and V 0 bases, and 2 bases lay outside the gene matches. The chain's CDR3 is CASSLGQGDNEQFF. The CDR3 coding sequence is TGCGCCAGCAGCTTGGGGCAGGGGGACAATGAGCAGTTCTTC.

The chain couples TRBV7-2 to TRBJ1-1, with 7 bases that match TRBD1. This CDR3 region has 12 residues. The V gene end was trimmed by 1 base and the J gene end by 11 bases; junction bases not matched to a gene: 4. Germline-derived CDR1 and CDR2 are SGHTA and FQGNSA. Here the CDR3 reads CASSLDRGGAFF. CDR3 coding DNA: TGTGCCAGCAGCTTAGACAGGGGAGGGGCTTTCTTT. Full variable domain (outside the CDR3, taken from reference TRBV7-2 and TRBJ1-1): GAGVSQSPSNKVTEKGKDVELRCDPISGHTALYWYRQSLGQGLEFLIYFQGNSAPDKSGLPSDRFSAERTGGSVSTLTIQRTQQEDSAVYLCASSLDRGGAFFGQGTRLTVV.

The chain joins TRBV5-1 to TRBJ2-5; no clear D gene. V was trimmed by 4 bases and J by 6 bases, leaving 19 bases between them. The CDR3 loop spans 15 amino acids. Germline CDR1 and CDR2: SGHRS and YFSETQ. In nucleotides, the CDR3 is TGCGCCAGCAGCGAATCGGGCCACCCGGGCAAGACCCAGTACTTC. The encoded protein is CASSESGHPGKTQYF.

The chain joins TRBV7-2 to TRBJ2-1, with a tentative D call TRBD2 (5 bases). V lost 5 bases, J lost 4 bases, and 12 bases lay in between. CDR3 length equals 14 residues. In germline, CDR1 is SGHTA, CDR2 FQGNSA. The CDR3 sequence is CASSPTGGYNEQFF. The CDR3 DNA reads TGTGCCAGCAGCCCAACGGGCGGGTACAATGAGCAGTTCTTC.

The chain couples TRBV30 to TRBJ1-1; D unclear. Looked up from germline, CDR1 is GTSNPN and CDR2 is SVGIG (reference sequence). The CDR3 loop spans 11 amino acids. V was shortened by 3 bases and J by 10 bases, with 12 bases between the two germline ends. CDR3 nucleotide sequence: TGTGCCTGGAGCACGACTGAGAGAGCTTTCTTT. This encodes CAWSTTERAFF.

As for this clone: The sample has other DNA sequences that encode this CDR3 too. V and J are TRBV29-1 and TRBJ2-3; maybe TRBD2 (6 bases). CDR3 length: 13 amino acids. The germline V and J ends were trimmed by 4 bases and 3 bases, with 11 bases remaining between them. Per germline, CDR1 SQVTM and CDR2 ANQGSEA. Here the CDR3 DNA reads TGCAGCGTTGTGGCGGGGAGTACAGATACGCAGTATTTT. Amino acid sequence: CSVVAGSTDTQYF.

V gene TRBV29-1 combines with J gene TRBJ2-1, with 9 bases identical to TRBD1. Per the germline V gene, CDR1 is SQVTM and CDR2 is ANQGSEA. Unmatched junction bases numbered 4, after V lost 8 bases and J lost 8 bases. The CDR3 extends over 11 amino acids. CDR3 DNA: TGCAGCTCCCGACAGGGGGATGAGCAGTTCTTC. Protein sequence: CSSRQGDEQFF.

This clone was found a few times. The sample carries other DNA sequences with the same CDR3. The rearrangement links TRBV29-1 to TRBJ2-3; D is unclear. The V end was cut by 4 bases, the J end by 2 bases, with 7 bases between. The germline CDR1 and CDR2 sequences are SQVTM and ANQGSEA. The CDR3 is 12 amino acids. The CDR3 DNA follows: TGCAGCGTTGCTGGTCCCACAGATACGCAGTATTTT. This sequence encodes CSVAGPTDTQYF.

The chain couples TRBV7-2 to TRBJ2-3; 12 bases are shared with TRBD2. This CDR3 has 19 residues. V lost 5 bases and J lost 4; bases outside the gene matches: 16. Looked up from germline, CDR1 is SGHTA and CDR2 is FQGNSA. The CDR3 bases are TGTGCCAGCAGCCCATACCGTCCTAGCGGGGGGGCTCGGGCAGATACGCAGTATTTT. Translating gives CASSPYRPSGGARADTQYF.

The chain links TRBV6-5 to TRBJ1-6; D is perhaps TRBD1 (5 bases). V lost 6 bases and J 10 bases, leaving 19 bases between the germline ends. Germline values: CDR1 MNHEY, CDR2 SVGAGI. The CDR3 runs to 15 residues. CDR3 nucleotides: TGTGCCAGCAGCCCCCGGGGCGATGTAAGATCACCCCTCCACTTT. Its translation is CASSPRGDVRSPLHF.

This clone was detected many times. V usage is TRBV5-4 and J usage is TRBJ2-3, with TRBD2 identical over 13 bases. The length of the CDR3 is 16 residues. Per germline, CDR1 SGHNT and CDR2 YYREEE (reference sequence). J lost 2 bases, V lost 4 bases, and 4 bases had no gene match. The CDR3 sequence is CASSTGLAGLTDTQYF. The CDR3 DNA reads as TGTGCCAGCAGCACGGGACTAGCGGGACTCACAGATACGCAGTATTTT.

Written as DNA, the CDR3 is TGCGCCAGCAAAGATGGGGGGCCAACTCTAAAAAACATTCAGTACTTC. Translated, it gives CASKDGGPTLKNIQYF. The chain employs TRBV5-1 and TRBJ2-4; either TRBD1 or TRBD2 may fit D (6 bases each). V dropped 6 bases and J dropped 4 bases, with 20 bases sitting between them. Germline CDR1 reads SGHRS; CDR2 reads YFSETQ. The CDR3 contains 16 residues.

The J gene is TRBJ2-7, the V gene TRBV29-1, with 7 bases fitting TRBD2. Germline-derived CDR1 and CDR2 are SQVTM and ANQGSEA. V lost 8 bases to trimming and J lost 0 bases; unmatched junction nucleotides: 13. The length of the CDR3 is 15 residues. CDR3 region: CSHTAWGGSSYEQYF. Here the CDR3 DNA reads TGCAGCCACACTGCTTGGGGGGGGAGCTCCTACGAGCAGTACTTC.

This sequence joins TRBV6-5 and TRBJ2-1; TRBD2 agrees at 14 bases. Trimming took 6 bases from V and 6 from J; bases not matched to a gene: 4. The CDR3 totals 15 residues. The germline gives CDR1 MNHEY, CDR2 SVGAGI. CDR3 amino acids: CASSRGLAGGNEQFF. The CDR3 bases are TGTGCCAGCAGCCGCGGACTAGCGGGAGGCAATGAGCAGTTCTTC.

V gene TRBV2 combines with J gene TRBJ2-7; tentatively, D is TRBD1 (6 bases). The germline gives CDR1 SNHLY, CDR2 FYNNEI. The CDR3 length is 13 residues. Trimming left V 1 base short and J 6 bases short, with 10 bases between. CDR3 sequence (DNA): TGTGCCAGCAGTGAAGTAGGCAGGGGCGAGCAGTACTTC. Translation: CASSEVGRGEQYF.

This chain joins TRBV7-2 and TRBJ2-3; D gene unclear. Trimming stripped 4 bases from V and 3 bases from J, with 11 bases between. Germline CDR1 and CDR2: SGHTA and FQGNSA. The CDR3 consists of 14 residues. The CDR3 DNA sequence: TGTGCCAGCAGCTCCGGTCAAATGACAGATACGCAGTATTTT. As protein: CASSSGQMTDTQYF.

V and J are TRBV27 and TRBJ2-1; possibly TRBD2 for D (5 bases). The CDR3 is made up of 15 amino acids. V lost 6 bases, J lost 6 bases, and 18 bases lay in between. CDR1 MNHEY and CDR2 SMNVEV come from the germline V gene (reference sequence). Here the CDR3 DNA reads TGTGCCAGCAGGCCTGGCGGGCCGACGGGCAATGAGCAGTTCTTC. This sequence encodes CASRPGGPTGNEQFF.

CDR3 DNA: TGCGCCAGCAGCCAAGAGAAGGGGACGGGACAGGGATGGTCCTATGGCTACACCTTC. Its protein product is CASSQEKGTGQGWSYGYTF. This chain joins TRBV4-3 and TRBJ1-2, with 9 bases lining up with TRBD1. The CDR3 is 19 amino acids. V shed 0 bases, J shed 4 bases, and the junction held 15 bases outside the gene matches. From germline, CDR1 is LGHNA and CDR2 YSLEER.

The genes are TRBV7-2 and TRBJ1-5; possibly TRBD1 for D (6 bases). The CDR3 consists of 16 residues. Germline-derived CDR1 and CDR2 are SGHTA and FQGNSA. V was clipped by 5 bases and J by 0 bases, with 14 bases between them. CDR3 loop: CASSRSGTISNQPQHF. CDR3 nucleotides: TGTGCCAGCAGCCGATCCGGGACAATTAGCAATCAGCCCCAGCATTTT.

This clone was observed a few times. V is TRBV19 and J is TRBJ1-4; D perhaps matches TRBD1 (6 bases). Looked up from germline, CDR1 is LNHDA and CDR2 is SQIVND (reference sequence). V dropped 0 bases and J dropped 8 bases, with 13 bases sitting between them. This CDR3 is built from 15 residues. This chain's CDR3 is CASSIDGTRPEKLFF. CDR3 coding DNA: TGTGCCAGTAGTATAGACGGGACACGGCCCGAAAAACTGTTTTTT.

This clone was seen more than once but under ten times. The genes are TRBV29-1 and TRBJ2-6; a weak D match, TRBD1 (6 bases). V lost 3 bases and J lost 1, with 10 bases in between. This CDR3 has 15 amino acids. Germline-derived CDR1 and CDR2 are SQVTM and ANQGSEA. The CDR3 region has the DNA TGCAGCGTTGACGGACAGCCGTCTGGGGCCAACGTCCTGACTTTC. This gives the protein CSVDGQPSGANVLTF.

The V gene is TRBV2, the J gene TRBJ2-7, with 8 bases that match TRBD1. Per the germline V gene, CDR1 is SNHLY and CDR2 is FYNNEI. The V and J ends lost 2 bases and 5 bases, in that order; junction bases with no gene match: 5. The CDR3 spans 14 residues. CDR3 amino acids: CASSEPDRANEQYF. The CDR3, as DNA: TGTGCCAGCAGTGAACCGGACAGGGCTAACGAGCAGTACTTC.

The chain recombines TRBV5-1 with TRBJ2-1; no reliable D call. Germline-derived CDR1 and CDR2 are SGHRS and YFSETQ. The CDR3 has 14 amino acids. Trimming cost V 0 bases and J 11 bases, with 15 bases left between them. In nucleotides, the CDR3 is TGCGCCAGCAGCTTGGCCACCCGGGCCTCTAAGCAGTTCTTC. Its translation: CASSLATRASKQFF.

This clone was observed once. The V and J genes are TRBV29-1 and TRBJ1-1; 7 bases match TRBD1. Trimming cost V 6 bases and J 7 bases; bases outside gene matches: 14. Germline V CDR1 and CDR2: SQVTM, ANQGSEA. CDR3 length equals 14 residues. The CDR3 sequence is CSVLRQGPTGEAFF. The DNA of the CDR3 is TGCAGCGTCTTAAGACAGGGACCTACAGGTGAAGCTTTCTTT.

In its sample, this clone was seen a few times. This chain connects TRBV29-1 to TRBJ1-5, with D possibly being TRBD1 (6 bases). CDR1 SQVTM and CDR2 ANQGSEA come from the germline V gene. Between the trimmed V and J ends, which lost 4 bases and 6 bases, there was a span of 10 bases. The CDR3 is made up of 12 amino acids. Here the CDR3 reads CSVGGGSQPQHF. Written as DNA, the CDR3 is TGCAGCGTTGGAGGGGGGAGTCAGCCCCAGCATTTT.

This clone has only one observation. This chain connects TRBV2 to TRBJ2-4; 8 nucleotides line up with TRBD1. V was pared by 3 bases and J by 0 bases, with 1 base of the junction left unmatched. Germline CDR1 and CDR2: SNHLY and FYNNEI. The CDR3 length is 15 residues. The CDR3 region has the DNA TGTGCCAGCAGTGACGACAGGGGAGCCAAAAACATTCAGTACTTC. It encodes CASSDDRGAKNIQYF.

This clone was detected only a few times. The same CDR3 also results from other DNA sequences found in this sample. The chain joins TRBV29-1 to TRBJ1-2, with D unclear. There are 13 residues in the CDR3. V lost 1 base and J 2 bases, leaving 8 bases between the germline ends. CDR1 and CDR2 from the germline V gene are SQVTM and ANQGSEA. The CDR3 DNA sequence: TGCAGCGTTGAAGGTGGCAGAAACTATGGCTACACCTTC. This gives the protein CSVEGGRNYGYTF.